The source of this T cell receptor (beta chain) is a study of immune heterogeneity within non-small cell lung tumors. Template material comprised bulk tumor genomic DNA at roughly 650 ng per sample. Spaced far apart, several biopsies were taken from each primary tumor during surgery. It was patients with untreated, newly diagnosed non-small cell lung cancer who underwent curative surgery. Patients newly diagnosed with non-small cell lung cancer and having curative-intent surgery served as donors. A multiplex PCR containing 32 V primers and 13 J primers was used to amplify TCR beta CDR3. Each CDR3 protein is one row after TCRdb ran MiXCR on the multiplex PCR reads. The repertoire includes 3,500 to 4,500 distinct CDR3 sequences, approximately 30% of them detected once, and around an eighth sits in the top ten. For this clonotype: Its antigen is still unknown. Just one base apart from a much larger clone, this may be a read error.

Study outcomes and limitations: Multiple tumor sites within a patient showed recurrence of identical dominant CDR3 beta clonotypes; site-unique high-frequency clones were present as well. Local tumor mutational burden correlated moderately but significantly with local T-cell clonality (R roughly 0.36).

The clonotype originates from a man between 60 and 70 years old with non-small cell lung cancer. What was sequenced was lung tumor tissue.

The CDR3 DNA reads as TGCAGTGCTAGAGATGGAGTAGCGGGAGCTTACGAGCAGTACTTC. Translated: CSARDGVAGAYEQYF. The J gene is TRBJ2-7, the V gene TRBV20-1, with TRBD2 identical over 9 bases. This CDR3 spans 15 amino acids. From germline, CDR1 is DFQATT and CDR2 SNEGSKA (reference sequence). The junction had 7 bases not matched to a gene; V was cut back by 0 bases and J by 4 bases.